This T cell receptor beta chain was retrieved from a study of early T cells in non-severe SARS-CoV-2 infection. This clonotype has a handful of counts. In germline, CDR1 is MNHNY, CDR2 SVGAGI (reference sequence). The CDR3 consists of 15 residues. Trimming at V came to 6 bases and at J to 7 bases, leaving 10 bases not matched to a gene. cDNA molecules, individually, were tagged with unique molecular identifiers. MiXCR, applied by TCRdb to the 5' RACE reads, yields one record per CDR3 protein. The data contain about 80,000 distinct CDR3 sequences, roughly 6% of them singletons. The TCR comes from an adult who was a healthcare worker with PCR-confirmed SARS-CoV-2 infection or an uninfected control (not recorded which). The sample was whole blood. The chain employs TRBV6-6 and TRBJ2-1; 9 bases match TRBD1. CDR3 sequence reads: CASSRPGQGRNEQFF. The CDR3 nucleotides read TGTGCCAGCAGCCGACCGGGACAGGGAAGAAATGAGCAGTTCTTC.